This T cell receptor (beta chain) is drawn from a study of T cell repertoires in cytomegalovirus infection. Across the study: Public TCR beta signatures were indicative of both CMV infection and a matching HLA type.

TCRdb reprocessed the reads via MiXCR and lists one record per CDR3 protein. The sample gives 700,000 to 900,000 distinct CDR3 sequences, almost 30% of which show up once; roughly 14% is in the top ten. V lost 3 bases and J lost 4, with 13 bases in between. Germline assignment: CDR1 LNHDA and CDR2 SQIVND (reference sequence). The CDR3 sequence is 14 residues long. A few counts support this clonotype. Its antigen is unidentified. This sequence originates from a human donor in good health (CMV status not recorded). Some clones in this sample may be carry-over from other donors' samples. The gene calls are TRBV19 and TRBJ2-7; D may be TRBD1 (6 bases). The source material was cultured CD8+ T cells from PBMCs, sampled from culture after CMV antigen stimulation. CDR3 sequence: CASSIGRGRYEQYF. CDR3 nucleotide sequence: TGTGCCAGTAGTATTGGCAGGGGCAGGTACGAGCAGTACTTC.